Detailed here is one TCR beta chain. This sample is drawn from a study of cytomegalovirus exposure and HLA in healthy donors. Some clones are missing from TCRdb's copy, which holds only in-frame ones; the method was immunoSEQ multiplex PCR. The sample lists around 250,000 clones; nearly 90% were seen once. CDR3 size: 14 residues. V was trimmed by 6 bases and J by 8 bases, leaving 16 bases between them. Germline V gene sequence: CDR1 MNHEY, CDR2 SMNVEV (reference sequence). The chain recombines TRBV27 with TRBJ1-4, with D tentatively TRBD1 (6 bases). Sequencing was performed on PBMCs. This sequence was found in a woman aged 18-29 years in good health and CMV-seronegative. The CDR3 DNA is TGTGCCAGCAGCCAGGGGAATCATGTCGAAAAACTGTTTTTT. Protein: CASSQGNHVEKLFF.